In its sample, the clone carrying this T cell receptor beta chain was seen a few times. The antigen is not known. The sample is drawn from a study of T cell repertoires in aging, cancer and after chemotherapy. Study context: The full dataset contained about 10 million TCR reads.

A mixed TRB-A/B primer pool amplified rearranged TRB by multiplex touch-down PCR. Each CDR3 protein is one row after TCRdb ran MiXCR on the multiplex PCR reads. The sample lists about 11,000 distinct CDR3 sequences; 25% to 35% were seen once. Broader study findings: No conclusions about immunological memory after chemotherapy can be drawn from the repertoire data. Healthy donors lost TCR diversity with age mainly through richness, cancer patients through richness and evenness.

The junction had 5 bases not matched to a gene; V was cut back by 6 bases and J by 7 bases. Germline CDR1 MNHNS, CDR2 SASEGT. The CDR3 runs 13 residues. The template was genomic DNA from peripheral blood, not RNA. The rearrangement links TRBV6-1 to TRBJ1-4; 7 bases map to TRBD1. This clonotype was sampled from a human donor in good health. Sample: blood. The CDR3 loop is CASRTGNGEKLFF. The CDR3 nucleotides read TGTGCCAGCAGGACAGGGAACGGTGAAAAACTGTTTTTT.